What follows are 25 T cell receptor beta chains derived from one specimen sequenced in a study of T cell repertoires in cytomegalovirus infection. TCRdb independently ran MiXCR on the reads; one entry per CDR3 protein. The sample includes about 890,000 distinct CDR3 sequences, 31% of them seen just once. The antigens these receptors bind are not known. The sequenced sample was cultured CD8+ T cells from PBMCs, obtained from culture after CMV antigen stimulation. These receptors came from a human donor in good health (CMV status not recorded). Some clones in this sample may be carry-over from other donors' samples.

This clonotype was observed a few times. J is TRBJ1-2 and V is TRBV6-5; TRBD1 might be the D (5 bases). Trimming stripped 2 bases from V and 5 bases from J, with 9 bases between. The CDR3 has 13 residues. Germline CDR1 is MNHEY and CDR2 is SVGAGI. Here the CDR3 DNA reads TGTGCCAGCAGTTACGATCGACAGTATGGCTACACCTTC. Protein product: CASSYDRQYGYTF.

The V call is TRBV7-9, the J call TRBJ2-1; 9 bases match TRBD1. This CDR3 has 13 residues. Germline CDR1 is SEHNR and CDR2 is FQNEAQ (reference sequence). Trimming at V came to 4 bases and at J to 10 bases, leaving 5 bases not matched to a gene. CDR3 sequence: CASSSSGTGEQFF. Written as DNA, the CDR3 is TGTGCCAGCAGCTCCAGCGGGACAGGGGAGCAGTTCTTC.

Details on this clonotype: A much more abundant neighbour one base away suggests this may be a read error. V is TRBV4-1 and J is TRBJ1-5, with D hard to call. The CDR3 runs 15 residues. Trimming cost V 4 bases and J 0 bases, with 10 bases left between them. Germline V gene sequence: CDR1 MGHRA, CDR2 YSYEKL. In DNA form, the CDR3 reads TGCGCCAGCAGCCGAGGAAGGTTTAGCAATCAGCCCCAGCATTTT. It yields the protein CASSRGRFSNQPQHF.

About this clonotype itself: This could be a read error, since a much larger clone is one nucleotide away. The chain links TRBV7-4 to TRBJ1-1; 7 nucleotides agree with TRBD1. CDR1 SGHVT and CDR2 SQSDAQ come from the germline V gene. The V gene end was trimmed by 8 bases and the J gene end by 7 bases; junction bases not matched to a gene: 19. The CDR3 runs 16 residues. The CDR3 sequence: CASGHDRVPWVVEAFF. CDR3 nucleotides: TGTGCCAGCGGCCACGACAGGGTACCTTGGGTGGTTGAAGCTTTCTTT.

The chain carries TRBV6-5 and TRBJ2-1; 8 nucleotides match TRBD2. The germline V gene has CDR1 MNHEY and CDR2 SVGAGI. This CDR3 region has 14 residues. Unmatched junction bases numbered 5, after V lost 7 bases and J lost 3 bases. The CDR3 sequence: CASNKRGRYNEQFF. The CDR3 nucleotides are TGTGCCAGCAACAAGCGGGGGCGCTACAATGAGCAGTTCTTC.

This clonotype has only a few counts. J is TRBJ1-1 and V is TRBV2; D is unclear. Trimming took 2 bases from V and 5 from J, leaving 18 bases between them. The CDR3 contains 16 residues. CDR1 and CDR2 from the germline V gene are SNHLY and FYNNEI. CDR3 DNA sequence: TGTGCCAGCAGTGAACCCCTCGGGAGGAGGGTTACTGAAGCTTTCTTT. The encoded protein is CASSEPLGRRVTEAFF.

V gene TRBV19 combines with J gene TRBJ1-2; D is undetermined. V was cut by 6 bases and J by 6 bases, with 17 bases left in between. CDR1 is LNHDA, CDR2 SQIVND, per germline (reference sequence). The CDR3 spans 14 residues. CDR3 nucleotide sequence: TGTGCCAGTAGCGCCTATTGGGAACCTGATGGCTACACCTTC. Translating gives CASSAYWEPDGYTF.

The chain combines TRBV7-8 with TRBJ1-2; TRBD1 matches 9 bases. Losses at the gene ends were 5 bases for V and 4 bases for J; bases not matched to a gene: 14. CDR3 length equals 17 residues. Germline V lookup: CDR1 SGHVS, CDR2 FQNEAQ. The chain's CDR3 is CASSLGGQGKSFYGYTF. The CDR3 DNA follows: TGTGCCAGCAGCCTGGGGGGACAGGGAAAAAGTTTCTATGGCTACACCTTC.

This clonotype has a count of ten or more. V and J are TRBV7-6 and TRBJ1-5, with 8 bases matching TRBD1. Looked up from germline, CDR1 is SGHVS and CDR2 is FNYEAQ. The CDR3 runs to 15 residues. The ends lost 2 bases at V and 3 bases at J; junction bases unmatched: 3. In DNA, the CDR3 is TGTGCCAGCAGCTTATCAGGGGGCCCCAATCAGCCCCAGCATTTT. It specifies CASSLSGGPNQPQHF.

The chain couples TRBV5-6 to TRBJ2-1; unclear D gene. Germline V gives CDR1 SGHDT, CDR2 YYEEEE. V dropped 4 bases and J dropped 5 bases, with 10 bases sitting between them. The CDR3 has 13 residues. DNA for the CDR3: TGTGCCAGCAGCCCGTGGGCCCACAATGAGCAGTTCTTC. As protein: CASSPWAHNEQFF.

This chain uses TRBV27 with TRBJ2-7, with 8 nucleotides matching TRBD1. V lost 5 bases to trimming and J lost 6 bases; unmatched junction nucleotides: 12. CDR1 MNHEY and CDR2 SMNVEV come from the germline V gene (reference sequence). This CDR3 is 15 amino acids long. In nucleotides, the CDR3 is TGTGCCAGCAGTGCGAGTCCTCAGGGGGCGCTCGAGCAGTACTTC. Translated: CASSASPQGALEQYF.

This clonotype was seen ten or more times. The V and J genes are TRBV19 and TRBJ1-1; D unresolved. CDR3 length: 13 amino acids. Between the trimmed V and J ends, which lost 1 base and 0 bases, there was a span of 3 bases. Germline V CDR1 and CDR2: LNHDA, SQIVND (reference sequence). The CDR3 DNA is TGTGCCAGTAGTATAGTCATGAACACTGAAGCTTTCTTT. It encodes CASSIVMNTEAFF.

The rearrangement joins TRBV5-5 to TRBJ2-2, with a possible D match to TRBD2 (5 bases). Looked up from germline, CDR1 is SGHKS and CDR2 is YYEKEE (reference sequence). V shed 1 base and J shed 5 bases, with 15 bases lying between them. The CDR3 consists of 16 residues. The CDR3 loop reads CASSLRWAEDTGELFF. The CDR3 DNA sequence: TGTGCCAGCAGCTTGCGGTGGGCGGAGGATACCGGGGAGCTGTTTTTT.

The chain joins TRBV5-1 to TRBJ1-1, with no clear D. Trimming removed 4 bases at V and 14 bases at J, with 18 bases between. This CDR3 has 12 amino acids. Germline V gene data show CDR1 as SGHRS and CDR2 as YFSETQ. Here the CDR3 reads CASSGPGSPVFF. CDR3 sequence (DNA): TGCGCCAGCAGCGGGCCGGGCTCCCCGGTCTTCTTT.

In its sample, this clonotype was seen a few times. CDR3 in amino acids: CASRHGPHDGYTF. The CDR3 DNA sequence: TGTGCCAGCAGACACGGACCTCACGATGGCTACACCTTC. This rearrangement joins TRBV6-5 to TRBJ1-2, with no clear D. CDR3 length: 13 amino acids. The germline CDR1 and CDR2 sequences are MNHEY and SVGAGI. Trimming stripped 6 bases from V and 6 bases from J, with 14 bases between.

The CDR3 DNA sequence: TGTGCCAGCAGCGCCGGACCCCAGAGGACTGAAGCTTTCTTT. It encodes CASSAGPQRTEAFF. V gene TRBV7-2 combines with J gene TRBJ1-1; D is ambiguous. The CDR3 runs to 14 residues. V was trimmed by 5 bases and J by 5 bases, leaving 15 bases between them. Germline values: CDR1 SGHTA, CDR2 FQGNSA.

This clonotype occurred a few times. The chain has TRBV7-9 and TRBJ2-1; maybe TRBD2 (6 bases). V lost 4 bases and J lost 10, with 20 bases in between. The V gene's germline CDR1 is SEHNR and CDR2 FQNEAQ (reference sequence). The CDR3 sequence is 15 residues long. The CDR3 coding sequence is TGTGCCAGCAGCTCGACCGGGACTGTAGTTTGGGAGCAGTTCTTC. Protein sequence: CASSSTGTVVWEQFF.

The chain employs TRBV7-9 and TRBJ1-2; no reliable D call. The CDR3 is 18 amino acids. Germline V CDR1 and CDR2: SEHNR, FQNEAQ (reference sequence). V lost 0 bases and J lost 1, with 18 bases in between. The CDR3 DNA follows: TGTGCCAGCAGCTTAGCGGAAAGGCAGGTGGGCTTTAACTATGGCTACACCTTC. Protein sequence: CASSLAERQVGFNYGYTF.

The gene calls are TRBV24-1 and TRBJ2-1, with TRBD2 matching 13 bases. The CDR3 extends over 17 amino acids. The ends lost 3 bases at V and 5 bases at J; junction bases unmatched: 6. The germline V gene encodes CDR1 KGHDR and CDR2 SFDVKD. The CDR3 protein is CATSDGTSGVVHNEQFF. For the CDR3, the DNA is TGTGCCACCAGTGATGGGACTAGCGGGGTGGTCCACAATGAGCAGTTCTTC.

With respect to this clonotype: The CDR3 ends on some other residue instead of the conserved phenylalanine or tryptophan, so this is likely a read error. The chain links TRBV6-6 to TRBJ2-7, with unresolved D. The length of the CDR3 is 10 residues. Trimming took 6 bases from V and 2 from J, leaving 2 bases between them. In germline, CDR1 is MNHNY, CDR2 SVGAGI (reference sequence). CDR3 coding DNA: TGTGCCAGCAGGACCTACGAGCAGTACATC. Translation gives CASRTYEQYI.

This clonotype was found once. The chain carries TRBV9 and TRBJ2-5; the D is unclear. Germline V gene sequence: CDR1 SGDLS, CDR2 YYNGEE. V dropped 4 bases and J dropped 1 base, with 11 bases sitting between them. CDR3 size: 14 residues. The CDR3 bases are TGTGCCAGCAGCCCCTACGGCATCCAAGAGACCCAGTACTTC. The encoded protein is CASSPYGIQETQYF.

The chain uses TRBV27 and TRBJ1-2, with 10 bases identical to TRBD1. This CDR3 has 14 residues. Germline lookup yields CDR1 MNHEY and CDR2 SMNVEV (reference sequence). V lost 4 bases and J lost 4; bases outside the gene matches: 3. CDR3 sequence reads: CASSSGQGIYGYTF. CDR3 coding DNA: TGTGCCAGCAGTTCGGGACAGGGGATCTATGGCTACACCTTC.

This chain uses TRBV12-3 or TRBV12-4 with TRBJ2-3; TRBD2 matches at 9 bases. J gave up 2 bases and V 3 bases, and 15 bases lay outside the gene matches. This CDR3 is built from 19 residues. This CDR3 reads CASSLMARAGGLDTDTQYF. In nucleotides, the CDR3 is TGTGCCAGCAGTTTGATGGCTCGGGCGGGGGGGCTTGACACAGATACGCAGTATTTT.

The chain couples TRBV6-5 to TRBJ2-3; either TRBD1 or TRBD2 may fit D (5 bases each). Trimming cost V 2 bases and J 1 base, with 10 bases left between them. This CDR3 comprises 15 residues. In germline, CDR1 is MNHEY, CDR2 SVGAGI. CDR3 amino acids: CASSYEGLRTDTQYF. CDR3 coding DNA: TGTGCCAGCAGTTACGAGGGGCTTCGCACAGATACGCAGTATTTT.

This clonotype turned up a few times. V gene TRBV5-1 combines with J gene TRBJ2-6, with a tentative D call TRBD1 (7 bases). The CDR3 consists of 18 residues. CDR1 is SGHRS, CDR2 YFSETQ, per germline. The germline V and J ends were trimmed by 5 bases and 1 base, with 19 bases remaining between them. DNA for the CDR3: TGCGCCAGCAGGGATCCGGCAGGGGGGTATTCTGGGGCCAACGTCCTGACTTTC. Translated: CASRDPAGGYSGANVLTF.